These 13 T cell receptor beta chains share one sample of origin, sequenced in a study of beta chain features in type 1 diabetes. The investigators reverse transcribed all of the isolated RNA, so they sequenced expressed TCRB transcripts. Only in-frame clones appear in the TCRdb table, and some are missing; sequencing was by immunoSEQ multiplex PCR. Altogether fewer than 30,000 clones are present, roughly three quarters being singletons, with the ten largest covering about 2.2%. The sequenced sample was Tregs from blood. The receptors were sampled from a middle-aged woman in good health.

This clone occurred once. J is TRBJ1-1 and V is TRBV6-5; D is perhaps TRBD1 (5 bases). The germline V gene encodes CDR1 MNHEY and CDR2 SVGAGI. This CDR3 contains 13 residues. The ends were cut back, 2 bases at V and 6 bases at J, with 10 bases in the middle. The CDR3 DNA reads as TGTGCCAGCAGTTACCCTCCGGGGGCTGAAGCTTTCTTT. Translated, it gives CASSYPPGAEAFF.

Note on this clone: Its ends do not fully match the called genes, so a read error is possible. J is TRBJ2-7 and V is TRBV6-1, with a possible D match to TRBD1 (6 bases). The CDR3 totals 15 residues. The germline V gene has CDR1 MNHNS and CDR2 SASEGT. CDR3 loop: CASSEALQGSHEQYF. The CDR3 DNA is TGTGCCAGCAGTGAGGCCCTACAGGGCTCCCACGAGCAGTACTTC.

The gene calls are TRBV5-4 and TRBJ2-6; D unclear. V gave up 4 bases and J gave up 0 bases, with 11 bases separating them. In germline, CDR1 is SGHNT, CDR2 YYREEE (reference sequence). This CDR3 spans 16 amino acids. The CDR3 bases are TGTGCCAGCAGCCCCGAGAGAAACTCTGGGGCCAACGTCCTGACTTTC. This codes for CASSPERNSGANVLTF.

Only a few counts were recorded for this clone. The rearrangement uses TRBV18 and TRBJ2-2; possibly TRBD1 for D (6 bases). Trimming took 6 bases from V and 5 from J, leaving 25 bases between them. CDR1 KGHSH and CDR2 LQKENI come from the germline V gene. The CDR3 contains 18 residues. The CDR3 nucleotides read TGTGCCAGCTCGCGCACAGGGACACTTCAAACCCTTACCGGGGAGCTGTTTTTT. Translating gives CASSRTGTLQTLTGELFF.

CDR3 coding DNA: TGTGCCAGCAGCTCTCCGGCGGGGGGGCCACGGTACAATGAGCAGTTCTTC. Translated, it gives CASSSPAGGPRYNEQFF. V is TRBV7-2 and J is TRBJ2-1, with 9 bases identical to TRBD2. The CDR3 consists of 17 residues. Looked up from germline, CDR1 is SGHTA and CDR2 is FQGNSA. The V segment lost 4 bases and the J segment 4 bases; nucleotides outside the gene matches: 11.

The gene calls are TRBV7-2 and TRBJ2-7; TRBD2 matches 7 bases. V lost 1 base, J lost 2 bases, and 2 bases stayed unmatched. This CDR3 comprises 14 residues. Per the germline V gene, CDR1 is SGHTA and CDR2 is FQGNSA. CDR3 sequence (DNA): TGTGCCAGCAGCTTAGAGCGGGGCCCCTACGAGCAGTACTTC. It codes for CASSLERGPYEQYF.

CDR3 in DNA: TGTGCCAGCAGCGCTAGCGCTCTAACAGATACGCAGTATTTT. Its translation is CASSASALTDTQYF. J is TRBJ2-3 and V is TRBV6-4; TRBD2 is a possible D gene (6 bases). Trimming left V 6 bases short and J 3 bases short, with 13 bases between. CDR1 is MRHNA, CDR2 SNTAGT, per germline. The CDR3 totals 14 residues.

The J gene is TRBJ2-1, the V gene TRBV5-1, with 10 bases that match TRBD1. After removal of 4 bases from V and 5 bases from J, the junction contained 6 bases not matched to a gene. The CDR3 sequence is 15 residues long. Germline V gene data show CDR1 as SGHRS and CDR2 as YFSETQ. Here the CDR3 DNA reads TGCGCCAGCAGCAAGGGACAGGGGTTAAACAATGAGCAGTTCTTC. Protein sequence: CASSKGQGLNNEQFF. The whole variable domain, filled in from reference TRBV5-1 and TRBJ2-1, reads KAGVTQTPRYLIKTRGQQVTLSCSPISGHRSVSWYQQTPGQGLQFLFEYFSETQRNKGNFPGRFSGRQFSNSRSEMNVSTLELGDSALYLCASSKGQGLNNEQFFGPGTRLTVL.

This clone was seen more than once but under ten times. The CDR3 sequence is CAGGQPQHF. CDR3 coding DNA: TGTGCCGGGGGCCAGCCCCAGCATTTT. This chain connects TRBV19 to TRBJ1-5; D possibly corresponds to TRBD1 (6 bases). The CDR3 is 9 residues long. The V end lost 11 bases, the J end lost 7 bases, and 6 bases lay between the germline ends. CDR1 LNHDA and CDR2 SQIVND come from the germline V gene (reference sequence).

The chain carries TRBV6-5 and TRBJ2-3; a weak D match, TRBD1 (6 bases). Trimming took off 6 bases at V and 7 bases at J, with 8 bases between the two ends. The CDR3 contains 11 residues. CDR1 is MNHEY and CDR2 is SVGAGI in the germline V gene. CDR3 sequence (DNA): TGTGCCAGCAGCCAGGGGTATACGCAGTATTTT. As protein: CASSQGYTQYF.

This clone was counted a few times. The chain is built from TRBV11-2 and TRBJ1-6, with D possibly TRBD1 on 6 matching bases. The CDR3 loop spans 14 amino acids. The germline V and J ends were trimmed by 3 bases and 7 bases, with 10 bases remaining between them. Germline V gene sequence: CDR1 SGHAT, CDR2 FQNNGV. The chain's CDR3 is CASSFVRGNSPLHF. The CDR3 DNA is TGTGCCAGCAGCTTTGTGAGGGGGAATTCACCCCTCCACTTT.

The chain combines TRBV25-1 with TRBJ2-7, with D possibly matching TRBD1 (5 bases). Germline V gene lookup returns CDR1 MGHDK and CDR2 SYGVNS. This CDR3 has 14 residues. Trimming shortened V by 3 bases and J by 2 bases, and 11 bases separated the two germline ends. Written as DNA, the CDR3 is TGTGCCAGCAGTGAGGATAACAGGCCCTACGAGCAGTACTTC. Protein sequence: CASSEDNRPYEQYF.

The chain has TRBV19 and TRBJ2-7, with D unresolved. In germline, CDR1 is LNHDA, CDR2 SQIVND (reference sequence). V was shortened by 5 bases and J by 2 bases, with 7 bases between the two germline ends. This CDR3 comprises 12 residues. The CDR3 here is CASSLGTYEQYF. The CDR3 coding sequence is TGTGCCAGTAGTCTCGGTACCTACGAGCAGTACTTC.